This T cell receptor (beta chain) was profiled in a study of blood T cell repertoires in COVID-19 (dated by TCRdb to 2020 to 2022). Turning to the overall study: The collaborator samples originated in the United States, Italy and Spain and spanned the acute and convalescent phases of COVID-19. The prospective study material was composed of cDNA or gDNA derived from T cells, B-cell-depleted T cells, or PBMCs. The sample metadata nearly always contained a de-identified subject ID, COVID-19 status, age in years and sex. Samples were obtained from the ongoing ImmuneRACE study (first 160 participants) and from over 1,000 subjects provided by 6 global collaborators. Where available, HLA class I and class II types were taken from metadata supplied by the sample provider and were not determined by assay-based typing. Deeply sampled blood TCRbeta repertoires from subjects exposed to, actively infected with, or recovered from COVID-19 were included in the dataset. A freely available public database, intended as a resource for researchers studying the immune response to SARS-CoV-2, is where the repertoires were released. Study-wide findings and limitations: Clinical and demographic metadata were provided uncurated, with the amount varying by source and participant.

Worth noting for this clone: Its antigen has not been determined. The record has no base qualities; no much larger clone is one base away.

Each collaborating institution followed its own protocols to collect whole blood in K2EDTA tubes. For TCRbeta analysis, collaborators shipped samples in one of three forms: frozen whole blood, isolated PBMCs, or DNA extracted from either of those sample types. From the cysteine through the phenylalanine, the CDR3 covers 15 amino acids. Only the CDR3 portion is preserved as DNA: 45 bases, with reading frame beginning at the first base. V loses 5 bases of germline sequence and J loses 3 bases, and the interval between the two ends is 15 bases. CDR1 and CDR2, per the germline V gene, are LGHNA and YSLEER. The immunoSEQ Assay, a bias-controlled multiplex PCR, was used to amplify TCRbeta CDR3 regions from genomic DNA. In the paper's pipeline: The number of nucleated cells in each sample was estimated from the amplification of reference gene primers within the assay. To quantify the absolute abundance of each unique TCRbeta CDR3 rearrangement, sequence reads were collapsed and filtered. For each sample, productive Simpson clonality was calculated as the square root of Simpson's diversity index over productive rearrangements. TCRdb re-hosts the immuneACCESS table, in-frame sequences only. Its copies lack some clones; in the studies checked, an unresolved V gene accounts for under half of them, and the cause for the rest is not known. V, J and clone size were drawn from that table, and D and trimming were deduced from the DNA. The sample table lists about 200,000 clones, around 83% of them with a count of one. Almost 5% of the sample rests with the top ten.

The chain links TRBV4-3 with TRBJ2-3; 5 matching bases give a weak D call of TRBD2. This clonotype was obtained from a woman of 80 years or more with acute or convalescent COVID-19. The sequenced sample consisted of peripheral blood. The DNA reads as follows: TGCGCCAGCAGCTTACAGCACTCGGGAACAGATACGCAGTATTTT. This translates into CASSLQHSGTDTQYF.